Listed below are T cell receptor beta chains from one sample, sequenced in a study of siplizumab effects on memory and regulatory T cells. Using immunoSEQ multiplex PCR, the repertoire was profiled, and TCRdb retains in-frame clones only, with some absent. Seen here are about 110,000 clones, approximately 90% observed once, and the top ten hold around 0.75%. Sequencing was carried out using Tregs sorted from blood. These receptors were taken from a human donor in good health. Each CDR3 is given with its conserved first and last residue. The order of the fields is J gene, V gene, clone size, D gene, CDR3 DNA, CDR3 protein. A D gene is named only where the DNA matches it firmly. The size field is filled for only some rows; it gives once, few, many or a size class.

J gene: TRBJ2-1; V gene: TRBV11-3; clone size: .; D gene: .; CDR3 DNA: TGTGCCAGCAGCTCCGACAGGCGGCATTACAATGAGCAGTTCTTC; CDR3 protein: CASSSDRRHYNEQFF
J gene: TRBJ2-7; V gene: TRBV5-6; clone size: .; D gene: .; CDR3 DNA: TGTGCCAGCAGCTTCCGGTCGAATAGTGAGCAGTACTTC; CDR3 protein: CASSFRSNSEQYF
J gene: TRBJ2-1; V gene: TRBV19; clone size: .; D gene: TRBD2; CDR3 DNA: TGTGCCAGTAGTGGGCTAGCGGGATACAATGAGCAGTTCTTC; CDR3 protein: CASSGLAGYNEQFF
J gene: TRBJ2-7; V gene: TRBV18; clone size: .; D gene: .; CDR3 DNA: TGTGCCAGCTCACCACCGTCGGGCGCCGCCTACGAGCAGTACTTC; CDR3 protein: CASSPPSGAAYEQYF
J gene: TRBJ2-5; V gene: TRBV6-5; clone size: .; D gene: TRBD2; CDR3 DNA: TGTGCCAGCAGGGCGGGAGGGCGTCCAGAGACCCAGTACTTC; CDR3 protein: CASRAGGRPETQYF
J gene: TRBJ2-4; V gene: TRBV5-1; clone size: .; D gene: TRBD2; CDR3 DNA: TGCGCCAGCGCACCGGGGGGGACCAAAAACATTCAGTACTTC; CDR3 protein: CASAPGGTKNIQYF
J gene: TRBJ1-5; V gene: TRBV28; clone size: .; D gene: .; CDR3 DNA: TGTGCCAGCAGTTTGAGTAGGCCCCAGCATTTT; CDR3 protein: CASSLSRPQHF
J gene: TRBJ1-5; V gene: TRBV2; clone size: .; D gene: .; CDR3 DNA: TGTGCCAGCAGTGATTTGTTAGTGGGTCAGCCCCAGCATTTT; CDR3 protein: CASSDLLVGQPQHF
J gene: TRBJ2-2; V gene: TRBV6-1; clone size: .; D gene: .; CDR3 DNA: TGTGCCAGCAGTTTAGACACCGGGGAGCTGTTTTTT; CDR3 protein: CASSLDTGELFF
J gene: TRBJ2-3; V gene: TRBV5-1; clone size: .; D gene: .; CDR3 DNA: TGCGCCAGCAGCTTGGATTCGTCCACAGATACGCAGTATTTT; CDR3 protein: CASSLDSSTDTQYF
J gene: TRBJ1-2; V gene: TRBV6-6; clone size: .; D gene: .; CDR3 DNA: TGTGCCAGCAGTCCCGCAGCCTCTTATGGCTACACCTTC; CDR3 protein: CASSPAASYGYTF
J gene: TRBJ1-1; V gene: TRBV10-3; clone size: .; D gene: TRBD1; CDR3 DNA: TGTGCCATCAGTGGCGCCGTCCCGGGACAGGCACTCCACACTGAAGCTTTCTTT; CDR3 protein: CAISGAVPGQALHTEAFF
J gene: TRBJ1-1; V gene: TRBV5-4; clone size: .; D gene: .; CDR3 DNA: TGTGCCAGCAGCCCCGGACAGAACACTGAAGCTTTCTTT; CDR3 protein: CASSPGQNTEAFF
J gene: TRBJ2-7; V gene: TRBV9; clone size: .; D gene: TRBD2; CDR3 DNA: TGTGCCAGCAGCGTAAGCGGGAGTATCTACGAGCAGTACTTC; CDR3 protein: CASSVSGSIYEQYF
J gene: TRBJ2-1; V gene: TRBV7-9; clone size: .; D gene: TRBD1; CDR3 DNA: TGTGCCAGCAGCCCTTTTGGGGACAGGGAGTACAATGAGCAGTTCTTC; CDR3 protein: CASSPFGDREYNEQFF
J gene: TRBJ1-4; V gene: TRBV19; clone size: .; D gene: .; CDR3 DNA: TGTGCCTCCTGCCCCCGAGACAGGTTGGAAAAACTGTTTTTT; CDR3 protein: CASCPRDRLEKLFF
J gene: TRBJ2-1; V gene: TRBV29-1; clone size: .; D gene: .; CDR3 DNA: TGCAGCGTTGACAGGGACTACAATGAGCAGTTCTTC; CDR3 protein: CSVDRDYNEQFF
J gene: TRBJ2-7; V gene: TRBV5-5; clone size: .; D gene: TRBD1; CDR3 DNA: TGTGCCAGCAGCATCCTGGGACAGGGTTTCGACGAGCAGTACTTC; CDR3 protein: CASSILGQGFDEQYF
J gene: TRBJ1-2; V gene: TRBV20-1; clone size: once; D gene: .; CDR3 DNA: TGCAGTGCTCTCGACAGCTATGGCTACACCTTC; CDR3 protein: CSALDSYGYTF
J gene: TRBJ1-5; V gene: TRBV7-6; clone size: .; D gene: .; CDR3 DNA: TGTGCCAGCAGCCCCCAGGGCGGGACGGATAATCAGCCCCAGCATTTT; CDR3 protein: CASSPQGGTDNQPQHF
J gene: TRBJ1-1; V gene: TRBV7-9; clone size: .; D gene: .; CDR3 DNA: TGTGCCAGCAGCTTAGAAGGTCTAACTGAAGCTTTCTTT; CDR3 protein: CASSLEGLTEAFF
J gene: TRBJ2-7; V gene: TRBV4-1; clone size: .; D gene: TRBD1; CDR3 DNA: TGCGCCAGCAGCCAGAGAAAGGACAGGGATCTTTCCTACGAGCAGTACTTC; CDR3 protein: CASSQRKDRDLSYEQYF
J gene: TRBJ1-5; V gene: TRBV30; clone size: .; D gene: .; CDR3 DNA: TGTGCCTGGAGTGTACGGAATGGGCAGGGGTACAATCAGCCCCAGCATTTT; CDR3 protein: CAWSVRNGQGYNQPQHF
J gene: TRBJ1-2; V gene: TRBV28; clone size: .; D gene: TRBD1; CDR3 DNA: TGTGCCAGCAGACCTACTGGGACAGGGAGTGGCTACACCTTC; CDR3 protein: CASRPTGTGSGYTF
J gene: TRBJ2-7; V gene: TRBV13; clone size: .; D gene: .; CDR3 DNA: TGTGCCAGCAGCTTGACCGGACACCCAACCTACGAGCAGTACTTC; CDR3 protein: CASSLTGHPTYEQYF
J gene: TRBJ1-2; V gene: TRBV28; clone size: once; D gene: .; CDR3 DNA: TGTGCCAGCAGGCGGGAGGGATACGACTATGGCTACACCTTC; CDR3 protein: CASRREGYDYGYTF